The sequence of this T cell receptor beta chain was determined in a study of CD8+CD57+ T cells in acquired aplastic anemia. Whole-study context: Sorted CD4+ and CD8+ cell DNA averaged roughly 3 ug.

From germline, CDR1 is DFQATT and CDR2 SNEGSKA (reference sequence). Losses at the gene ends were 3 bases for V and 9 bases for J; bases not matched to a gene: 6. The CDR3 is 14 residues long. TCR beta VDJ and CDR3 were profiled, and genomic DNA was the template. One entry per CDR3 protein results from TCRdb running MiXCR on the reads. The sample consists of 300,000 or so distinct CDR3 sequences, around 60% of them appearing once. Study-level findings and limits: Patients and controls turned out to have 25 to 30 CD8+ CDR3 sequences in common.

In this sample, this clonotype turned up a few times. Antigen specificity is unknown. This clonotype originated in a human donor with severe aplastic anemia or a healthy control (not recorded which). Sequenced sample: sorted CD4+, CD8+, or CD8+CD57+ T cells (not recorded which) from PBMCs. The V call is TRBV20-1, the J call TRBJ1-6, with 9 bases lining up with TRBD1. The CDR3 protein is CSARRGQGTSPLHF. Written as DNA, the CDR3 is TGCAGTGCTAGGAGGGGACAGGGAACTTCACCCCTCCACTTT.